A selection of T cell receptor beta chains follows, all from one sample in a study of CD8 T cells in Susac syndrome. Each CDR3 protein is one row after TCRdb ran MiXCR on the immunoSEQ multiplex PCR reads. The sample lists 85,000 to 95,000 distinct CDR3 sequences, roughly 94% seen once, with roughly 0.3% in the top ten. The sequencing input was CD4+ T cells from PBMCs. These receptors all come from a human donor with Susac syndrome. Both conserved end residues are part of each CDR3. D genes are given only for firm matches. For some rows the clone size is stated as once, few or many, or as a class when expanded; others skip it.

abundance: NA
j_gene: TRBJ2-7
d_gene: NA
v_gene: TRBV6-6
CDR3aa: CASRPPQGPGEQYF
CDR3nt: TGTGCCAGCAGACCACCCCAGGGACCTGGGGAGCAGTACTTC

abundance: NA
j_gene: TRBJ1-5
d_gene: TRBD1
v_gene: TRBV28
CDR3aa: CASILSGTGHNQPQHF
CDR3nt: TGTGCCAGCATCCTCAGCGGGACAGGTCACAATCAGCCCCAGCATTTT

abundance: NA
j_gene: TRBJ2-6
d_gene: NA
v_gene: TRBV12-3/TRBV12-4
CDR3aa: CASIGSSGANVLTF
CDR3nt: TGTGCCAGCATTGGCTCGTCTGGGGCCAACGTCCTGACTTTC

abundance: once
j_gene: TRBJ1-2
d_gene: TRBD1
v_gene: TRBV6-5
CDR3aa: CASSYSGQAGYTF
CDR3nt: TGTGCCAGCAGTTACTCTGGACAGGCTGGCTACACCTTC

abundance: NA
j_gene: TRBJ2-2
d_gene: TRBD1
v_gene: TRBV11-3
CDR3aa: CASSFAPGQGIGELFF
CDR3nt: TGTGCCAGCAGCTTCGCGCCGGGACAGGGAATCGGGGAGCTGTTTTTT

abundance: NA
j_gene: TRBJ1-2
d_gene: NA
v_gene: TRBV12-3/TRBV12-4
CDR3aa: CASSSGLDGYTF
CDR3nt: TGTGCCAGCAGTTCAGGGTTAGATGGCTACACCTTC

abundance: NA
j_gene: TRBJ2-2
d_gene: TRBD2
v_gene: TRBV12-3/TRBV12-4
CDR3aa: CASSTRLAGGQSGELFF
CDR3nt: TGTGCCAGCAGTACCCGACTAGCGGGGGGCCAAAGCGGGGAGCTGTTTTTT

abundance: NA
j_gene: TRBJ1-2
d_gene: TRBD1
v_gene: TRBV30
CDR3aa: CAWSYSSGGKSGYTF
CDR3nt: TGTGCCTGGAGTTATAGTTCAGGGGGCAAGAGTGGCTACACCTTC

abundance: NA
j_gene: TRBJ2-7
d_gene: NA
v_gene: TRBV5-6
CDR3aa: CASSFRRGSGYEQYF
CDR3nt: TGTGCCAGCAGCTTTCGTCGCGGGTCCGGCTACGAGCAGTACTTC

abundance: NA
j_gene: TRBJ2-7
d_gene: NA
v_gene: TRBV7-9
CDR3aa: CASSLGAGSYEQYF
CDR3nt: TGTGCCAGCAGCTTAGGGGCAGGATCCTACGAGCAGTACTTC

abundance: NA
j_gene: TRBJ2-7
d_gene: NA
v_gene: TRBV6-6
CDR3aa: CASLDRAGSSYEQYF
CDR3nt: TGTGCCAGCCTTGACAGGGCCGGGAGCTCCTACGAGCAGTACTTC

abundance: NA
j_gene: TRBJ2-1
d_gene: NA
v_gene: TRBV20-1
CDR3aa: CSGGRGPRSEQFF
CDR3nt: TGCAGTGGCGGGCGGGGGCCCCGTAGTGAGCAGTTCTTC

abundance: NA
j_gene: TRBJ2-4
d_gene: TRBD2
v_gene: TRBV7-3
CDR3aa: CASSPYSGGAGGAKNIQYF
CDR3nt: TGTGCCAGCAGCCCCTATAGCGGGGGGGCTGGTGGAGCCAAAAACATTCAGTACTTC

abundance: NA
j_gene: TRBJ2-3
d_gene: TRBD2
v_gene: TRBV7-2
CDR3aa: CASTMGWGLGRDTQYF
CDR3nt: TGTGCCAGCACCATGGGTTGGGGACTAGGTCGGGATACGCAGTATTTT

abundance: NA
j_gene: TRBJ1-6
d_gene: NA
v_gene: TRBV6-6
CDR3aa: CASMGRGDSNSPLHF
CDR3nt: TGTGCCAGCATGGGGAGGGGGGATAGCAATTCACCCCTCCACTTT

abundance: NA
j_gene: TRBJ2-7
d_gene: NA
v_gene: TRBV5-1
CDR3aa: CASSRQDGAYEQYF
CDR3nt: TGCGCCAGCAGCCGCCAGGACGGTGCCTACGAGCAGTACTTC

abundance: NA
j_gene: TRBJ1-1
d_gene: TRBD1
v_gene: TRBV20-1
CDR3aa: CSATGGVDTEAFF
CDR3nt: TGCAGTGCCACAGGGGGAGTGGACACTGAAGCTTTCTTT

abundance: NA
j_gene: TRBJ1-1
d_gene: NA
v_gene: TRBV15
CDR3aa: CATSRALKTGNTEAFF
CDR3nt: TGTGCCACCAGCAGAGCCCTAAAAACAGGGAACACTGAAGCTTTCTTT

abundance: NA
j_gene: TRBJ2-5
d_gene: NA
v_gene: TRBV12-3/TRBV12-4
CDR3aa: CASSLRGDGTQYF
CDR3nt: TGTGCCAGCAGTTTAAGGGGGGATGGGACCCAGTACTTC

abundance: NA
j_gene: TRBJ2-3
d_gene: NA
v_gene: TRBV7-3
CDR3aa: CASSLEGSSTDTQYF
CDR3nt: TGTGCCAGCAGCTTAGAGGGGTCGAGCACAGATACGCAGTATTTT

abundance: NA
j_gene: TRBJ2-1
d_gene: NA
v_gene: TRBV9
CDR3aa: CASSVDQGYNEQFF
CDR3nt: TGTGCCAGCAGCGTAGATCAAGGGTACAATGAGCAGTTCTTC

abundance: NA
j_gene: TRBJ2-7
d_gene: NA
v_gene: TRBV6-2/TRBV6-3
CDR3aa: CASSPSRTLPQQYF
CDR3nt: TGTGCCAGCAGCCCCAGCAGGACACTTCCTCAGCAGTACTTC

abundance: NA
j_gene: TRBJ2-1
d_gene: NA
v_gene: TRBV12-5
CDR3aa: CASARYTYNEQFF
CDR3nt: TGTGCTAGTGCCCGGTACACCTACAATGAGCAGTTCTTC

abundance: NA
j_gene: TRBJ2-4
d_gene: NA
v_gene: TRBV20-1
CDR3aa: CSARDPQALAKNIQYF
CDR3nt: TGCAGTGCTAGAGATCCCCAAGCACTAGCCAAAAACATTCAGTACTTC

abundance: NA
j_gene: TRBJ1-5
d_gene: TRBD1
v_gene: TRBV12-3/TRBV12-4
CDR3aa: CASQGASQPQHF
CDR3nt: TGTGCCAGCCAGGGGGCTTCCCAGCCCCAGCATTTT

abundance: NA
j_gene: TRBJ2-3
d_gene: NA
v_gene: TRBV5-6
CDR3aa: CASSSGLSTNTQYF
CDR3nt: TGTGCCAGCAGCTCGGGACTCTCTACTAATACGCAGTATTTT

abundance: NA
j_gene: TRBJ1-6
d_gene: NA
v_gene: TRBV3-1
CDR3aa: CASGETYNSPLHF
CDR3nt: TGTGCCAGCGGTGAGACCTATAATTCACCCCTCCACTTT

abundance: NA
j_gene: TRBJ2-7
d_gene: TRBD1
v_gene: TRBV11-2
CDR3aa: CASSRLTGGSYEQYF
CDR3nt: TGTGCCAGCAGCCGACTCACAGGGGGGTCCTACGAGCAGTACTTC

abundance: NA
j_gene: TRBJ2-3
d_gene: TRBD1
v_gene: TRBV11-1
CDR3aa: CASSADRVADTQYF
CDR3nt: TGTGCCAGCAGCGCCGACAGGGTGGCAGATACGCAGTATTTT

abundance: NA
j_gene: TRBJ2-3
d_gene: TRBD1
v_gene: TRBV3-1
CDR3aa: CASSPGGSTDTQYF
CDR3nt: TGTGCCAGCAGCCCAGGGGGCTCCACAGATACGCAGTATTTT

abundance: once
j_gene: TRBJ2-2
d_gene: NA
v_gene: TRBV12-3/TRBV12-4
CDR3aa: CASSLEPTGELFF
CDR3nt: TGTGCCAGCAGTTTGGAGCCCACCGGGGAGCTGTTTTTT

abundance: NA
j_gene: TRBJ2-3
d_gene: NA
v_gene: TRBV12-5
CDR3aa: CASGPPRDGDTQYF
CDR3nt: TGTGCTAGTGGGCCACCCAGGGATGGAGATACGCAGTATTTT

abundance: NA
j_gene: TRBJ2-1
d_gene: NA
v_gene: TRBV6-1
CDR3aa: CASSDPRRGNEQFF
CDR3nt: TGTGCCAGCAGTGACCCCCGGAGGGGGAATGAGCAGTTCTTC

abundance: NA
j_gene: TRBJ2-7
d_gene: TRBD1
v_gene: TRBV5-1
CDR3aa: CASSLDGTGVGEQYF
CDR3nt: TGCGCCAGCAGCTTGGATGGGACAGGGGTCGGGGAGCAGTACTTC

abundance: NA
j_gene: TRBJ2-7
d_gene: NA
v_gene: TRBV9
CDR3aa: CASSAVQRGGEQYF
CDR3nt: TGTGCCAGCAGCGCAGTCCAGAGGGGGGGCGAGCAGTACTTC

abundance: NA
j_gene: TRBJ1-2
d_gene: NA
v_gene: TRBV7-2
CDR3aa: CASSLFGTSNGYTF
CDR3nt: TGTGCCAGCAGCTTATTTGGGACATCCAATGGCTACACCTTC

abundance: NA
j_gene: TRBJ2-5
d_gene: TRBD1
v_gene: TRBV7-3
CDR3aa: CASSQGAIETQYF
CDR3nt: TGTGCCAGCAGCCAGGGGGCGATCGAGACCCAGTACTTC

abundance: NA
j_gene: TRBJ2-5
d_gene: NA
v_gene: TRBV18
CDR3aa: CASSHRDYRETQYF
CDR3nt: TGTGCCAGCTCACACCGGGATTACAGGGAGACCCAGTACTTC

abundance: NA
j_gene: TRBJ2-3
d_gene: TRBD2
v_gene: TRBV2
CDR3aa: CAGLLSGGADTQYF
CDR3nt: TGTGCCGGGTTGCTGAGCGGGGGGGCAGATACGCAGTATTTT

abundance: NA
j_gene: TRBJ1-1
d_gene: NA
v_gene: TRBV2
CDR3aa: CASTLEPLVGEAFF
CDR3nt: TGTGCCAGCACTCTCGAGCCCTTAGTTGGTGAAGCTTTCTTT

abundance: few
j_gene: TRBJ2-5
d_gene: TRBD1
v_gene: TRBV20-1
CDR3aa: CSARGTGTGETQYF
CDR3nt: TGCAGTGCTAGAGGGACAGGGACAGGAGAGACCCAGTACTTC

abundance: NA
j_gene: TRBJ2-6
d_gene: NA
v_gene: TRBV25-1
CDR3aa: CASSVTAAGANVLTF
CDR3nt: TGTGCCAGCAGTGTGACAGCGGCTGGGGCCAACGTCCTGACTTTC

abundance: NA
j_gene: TRBJ1-1
d_gene: NA
v_gene: TRBV29-1
CDR3aa: CSVEKGTEAFF
CDR3nt: TGCAGCGTTGAGAAGGGCACTGAAGCTTTCTTT

abundance: NA
j_gene: TRBJ2-7
d_gene: NA
v_gene: TRBV7-6
CDR3aa: CASSLEAAASYEQYF
CDR3nt: TGTGCCAGCAGCTTAGAAGCGGCGGCTTCCTACGAGCAGTACTTC

abundance: NA
j_gene: TRBJ2-2
d_gene: NA
v_gene: TRBV25-1
CDR3aa: CASSDLGSGELFF
CDR3nt: TGTGCCAGCAGTGATCTGGGTTCCGGGGAGCTGTTTTTT

abundance: NA
j_gene: TRBJ1-5
d_gene: NA
v_gene: TRBV5-1
CDR3aa: CASSLGGAGGNQPQHF
CDR3nt: TGCGCCAGCAGCTTGGGGGGGGCCGGTGGCAATCAGCCCCAGCATTTT

abundance: few
j_gene: TRBJ2-2
d_gene: NA
v_gene: TRBV6-1
CDR3aa: CASSSLQNTGELFF
CDR3nt: TGTGCCAGCAGTTCTTTACAGAACACCGGGGAGCTGTTTTTT